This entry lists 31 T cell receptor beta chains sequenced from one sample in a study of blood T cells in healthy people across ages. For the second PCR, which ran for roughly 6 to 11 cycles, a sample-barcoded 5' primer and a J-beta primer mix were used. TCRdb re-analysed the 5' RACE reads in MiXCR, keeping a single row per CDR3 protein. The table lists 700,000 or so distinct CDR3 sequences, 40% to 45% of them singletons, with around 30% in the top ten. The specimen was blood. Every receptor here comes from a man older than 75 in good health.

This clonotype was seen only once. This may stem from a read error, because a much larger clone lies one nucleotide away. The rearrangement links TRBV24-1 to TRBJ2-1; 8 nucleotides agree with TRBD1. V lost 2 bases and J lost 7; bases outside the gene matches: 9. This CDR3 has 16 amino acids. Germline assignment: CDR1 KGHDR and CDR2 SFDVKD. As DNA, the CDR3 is TGTGCCACCAGTGATTCCGGGACAGGATTAGGGAATGAGCAGTTCTTC. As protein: CATSDSGTGLGNEQFF.

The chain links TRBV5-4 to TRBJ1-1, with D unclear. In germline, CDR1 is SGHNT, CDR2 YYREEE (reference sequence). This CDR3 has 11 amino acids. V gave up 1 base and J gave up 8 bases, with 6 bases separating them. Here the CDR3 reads CASSLNGEAFF. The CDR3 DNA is TGTGCCAGCAGCTTGAACGGCGAAGCTTTCTTT.

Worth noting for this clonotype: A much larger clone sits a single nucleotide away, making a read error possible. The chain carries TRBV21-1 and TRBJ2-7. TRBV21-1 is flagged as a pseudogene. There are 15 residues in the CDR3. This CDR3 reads CASSKVPAVYYEQYF. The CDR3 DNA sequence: TGTGCCAGCAGCAAAGTCCCAGCAGTCTACTACGAGCAGTACTTC.

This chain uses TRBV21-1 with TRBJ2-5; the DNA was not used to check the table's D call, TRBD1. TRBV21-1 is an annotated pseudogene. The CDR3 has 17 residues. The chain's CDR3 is CTSSKREQGVPQETQYF. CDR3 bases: TGTACCAGCAGCAAAAGAGAGCAGGGGGTCCCCCAAGAGACCCAGTACTTC.

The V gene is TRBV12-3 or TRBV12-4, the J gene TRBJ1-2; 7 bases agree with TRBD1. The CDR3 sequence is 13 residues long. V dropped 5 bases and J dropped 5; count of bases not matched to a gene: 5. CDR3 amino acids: CASSMDRRYGYTF. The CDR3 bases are TGTGCCAGCAGTATGGACAGGCGTTATGGCTACACCTTC.

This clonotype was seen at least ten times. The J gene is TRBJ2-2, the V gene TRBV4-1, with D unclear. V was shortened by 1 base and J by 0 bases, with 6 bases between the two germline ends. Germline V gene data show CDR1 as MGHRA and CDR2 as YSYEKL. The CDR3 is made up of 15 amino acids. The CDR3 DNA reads TGCGCCAGCAGCCAAGTGGGTACGAACACCGGGGAGCTGTTTTTT. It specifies CASSQVGTNTGELFF.

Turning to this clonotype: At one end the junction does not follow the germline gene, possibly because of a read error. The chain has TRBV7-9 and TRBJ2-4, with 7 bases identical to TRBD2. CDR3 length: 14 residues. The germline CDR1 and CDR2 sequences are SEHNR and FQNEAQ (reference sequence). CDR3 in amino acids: CASGLSLAENIQYF. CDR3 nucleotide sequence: TGTGCCAGCGGCTTAAGTCTAGCGGAAAACATTCAGTACTTC.

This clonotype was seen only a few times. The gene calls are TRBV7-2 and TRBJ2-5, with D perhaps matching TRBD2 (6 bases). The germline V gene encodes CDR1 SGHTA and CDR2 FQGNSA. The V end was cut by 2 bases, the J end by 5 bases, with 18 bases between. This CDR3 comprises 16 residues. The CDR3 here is CASSLIVLGAGETQYF. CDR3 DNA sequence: TGTGCCAGCAGCTTAATCGTGTTAGGGGCGGGGGAGACCCAGTACTTC.

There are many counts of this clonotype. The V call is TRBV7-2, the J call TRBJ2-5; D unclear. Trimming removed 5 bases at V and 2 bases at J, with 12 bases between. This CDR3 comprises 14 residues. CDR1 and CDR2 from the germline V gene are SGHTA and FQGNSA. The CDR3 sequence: CASSPTFLQETQYF. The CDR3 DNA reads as TGTGCCAGCAGCCCGACCTTCCTGCAAGAGACCCAGTACTTC.

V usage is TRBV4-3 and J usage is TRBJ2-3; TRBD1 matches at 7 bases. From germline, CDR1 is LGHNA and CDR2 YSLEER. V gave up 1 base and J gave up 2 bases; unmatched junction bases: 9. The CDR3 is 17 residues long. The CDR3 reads CASSQGQGNPPTDTQYF. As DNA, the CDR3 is TGCGCCAGCAGCCAAGGACAGGGTAATCCCCCCACAGATACGCAGTATTTT.

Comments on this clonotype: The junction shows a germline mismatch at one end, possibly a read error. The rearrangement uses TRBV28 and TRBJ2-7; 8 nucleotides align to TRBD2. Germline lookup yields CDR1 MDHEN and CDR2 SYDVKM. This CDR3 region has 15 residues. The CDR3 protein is CAGSLGGRLAYEQYF. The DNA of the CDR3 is TGTGCCGGCAGTTTAGGCGGGAGGTTAGCCTACGAGCAGTACTTC.

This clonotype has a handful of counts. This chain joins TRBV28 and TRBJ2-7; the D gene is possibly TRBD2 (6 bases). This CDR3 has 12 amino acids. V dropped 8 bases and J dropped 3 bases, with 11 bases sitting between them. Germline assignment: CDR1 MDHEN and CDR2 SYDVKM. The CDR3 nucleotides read TGTGCCAGCGCGACTAGTGGCTACGAGCAGTACTTC. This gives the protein CASATSGYEQYF.

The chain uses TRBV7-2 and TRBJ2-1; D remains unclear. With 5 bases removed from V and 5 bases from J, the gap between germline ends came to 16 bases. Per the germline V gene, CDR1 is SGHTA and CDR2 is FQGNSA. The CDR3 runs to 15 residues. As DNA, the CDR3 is TGTGCCAGCAGCCGCCCCGTGGGTGCTAACAATGAGCAGTTCTTC. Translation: CASSRPVGANNEQFF.

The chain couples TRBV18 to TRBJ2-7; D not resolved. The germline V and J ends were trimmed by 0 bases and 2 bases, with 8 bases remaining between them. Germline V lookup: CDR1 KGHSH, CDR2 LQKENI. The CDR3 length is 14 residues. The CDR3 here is CASSPPAPTYEQYF. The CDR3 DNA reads TGTGCCAGCTCACCACCTGCGCCTACCTACGAGCAGTACTTC. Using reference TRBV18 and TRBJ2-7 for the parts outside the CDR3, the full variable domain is NAGVMQNPRHLVRRRGQEARLRCSPMKGHSHVYWYRQLPEEGLKFMVYLQKENIIDESGMPKERFSAEFPKEGPSILRIQQVVRGDSAAYFCASSPPAPTYEQYFGPGTRLTVT.

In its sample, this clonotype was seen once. In nucleotides, the CDR3 is TGTGCCAGCAGGGCGTCGGGACAGGGGAAAGGAGAGCAGTACTTC. It translates to CASRASGQGKGEQYF. The V and J genes are TRBV6-2 or TRBV6-3 and TRBJ2-5, with TRBD1 matching over 10 bases. Germline V gene lookup returns CDR1 MNHEY and CDR2 SVGEGT. The CDR3 runs to 15 residues. The junction had 15 bases not matched to a gene; V was cut back by 6 bases and J by 11 bases.

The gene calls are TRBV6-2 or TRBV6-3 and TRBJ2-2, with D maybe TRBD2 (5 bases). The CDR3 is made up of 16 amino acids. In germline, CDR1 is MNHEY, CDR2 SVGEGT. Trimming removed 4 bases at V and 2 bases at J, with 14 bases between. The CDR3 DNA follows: TGTGCCAGCAGTTTTTCGGAGGATTACAACACCGGGGAGCTGTTTTTT. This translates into CASSFSEDYNTGELFF.

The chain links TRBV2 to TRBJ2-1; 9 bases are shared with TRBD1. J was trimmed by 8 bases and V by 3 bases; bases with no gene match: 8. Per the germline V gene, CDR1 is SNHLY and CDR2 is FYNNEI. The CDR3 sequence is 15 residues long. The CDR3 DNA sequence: TGTGCCAGCAGTGACGAGGGGACAGGGAATTATGAGCAGTTCTTC. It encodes CASSDEGTGNYEQFF.

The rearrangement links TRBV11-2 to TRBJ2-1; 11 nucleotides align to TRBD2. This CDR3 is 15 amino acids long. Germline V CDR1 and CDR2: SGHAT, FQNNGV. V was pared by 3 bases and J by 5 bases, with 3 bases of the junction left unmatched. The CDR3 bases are TGTGCCAGCAGCTTTACTAGCGGGGGACACAATGAGCAGTTCTTC. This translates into CASSFTSGGHNEQFF.

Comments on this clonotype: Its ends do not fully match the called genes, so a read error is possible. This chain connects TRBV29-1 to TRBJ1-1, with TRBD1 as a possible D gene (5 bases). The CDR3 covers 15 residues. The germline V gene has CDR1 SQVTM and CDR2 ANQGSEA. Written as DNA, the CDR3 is TGCAGCGTTAAAGAAGGGAGCAGGGTTGTGGCTGTAGCTTTCTTT. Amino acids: CSVKEGSRVVAVAFF.

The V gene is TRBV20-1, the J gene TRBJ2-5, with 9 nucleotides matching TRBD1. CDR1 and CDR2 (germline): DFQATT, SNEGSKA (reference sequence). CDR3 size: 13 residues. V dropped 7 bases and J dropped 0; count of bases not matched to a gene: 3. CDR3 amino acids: CSETGGNQETQYF. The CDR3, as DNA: TGCAGTGAGACAGGGGGAAACCAAGAGACCCAGTACTTC.

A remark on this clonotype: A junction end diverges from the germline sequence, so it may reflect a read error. The CDR3 here is CASRQETATTETQYF. The CDR3, as DNA: TGCGCCAGTAGACAAGAGACTGCTACAACAGAGACGCAGTATTTT. The V gene is TRBV4-1, the J gene TRBJ2-3, with D hard to call. Per germline, CDR1 MGHRA and CDR2 YSYEKL. The CDR3 is made up of 15 amino acids.

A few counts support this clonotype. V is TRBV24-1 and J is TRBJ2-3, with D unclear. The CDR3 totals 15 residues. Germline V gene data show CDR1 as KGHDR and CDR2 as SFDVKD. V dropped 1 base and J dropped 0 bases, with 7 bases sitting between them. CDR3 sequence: CATSDFDGSTDTQYF. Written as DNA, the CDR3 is TGTGCCACCAGTGATTTCGACGGAAGCACAGATACGCAGTATTTT.

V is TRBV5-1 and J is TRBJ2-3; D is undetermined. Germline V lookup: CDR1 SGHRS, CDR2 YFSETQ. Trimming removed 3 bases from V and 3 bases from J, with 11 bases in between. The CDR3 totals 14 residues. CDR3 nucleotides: TGCGCCAGCAGCTCCTTTGGTGAGACAGATACGCAGTATTTT. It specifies CASSSFGETDTQYF.

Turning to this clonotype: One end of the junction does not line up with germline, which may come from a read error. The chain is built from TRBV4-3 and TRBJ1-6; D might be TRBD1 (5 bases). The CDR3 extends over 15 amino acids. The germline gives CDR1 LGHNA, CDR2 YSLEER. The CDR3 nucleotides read TGCGCCAGCAGCCAAATGCAGGGTTATAGTTCACCCCTCCACTTT. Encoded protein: CASSQMQGYSSPLHF.

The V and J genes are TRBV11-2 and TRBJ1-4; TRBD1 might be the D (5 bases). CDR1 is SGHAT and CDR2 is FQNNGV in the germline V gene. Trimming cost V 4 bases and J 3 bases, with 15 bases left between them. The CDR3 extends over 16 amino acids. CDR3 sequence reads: CASSSLEGRANEKLFF. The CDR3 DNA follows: TGTGCCAGCAGCTCCCTTGAGGGCAGGGCTAATGAAAAACTGTTTTTT.

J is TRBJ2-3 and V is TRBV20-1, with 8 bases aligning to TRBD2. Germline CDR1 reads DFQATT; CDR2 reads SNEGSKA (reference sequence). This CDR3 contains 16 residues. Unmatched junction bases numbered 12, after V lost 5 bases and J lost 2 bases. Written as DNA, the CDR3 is TGCAGTGCTGCCCGGCGGGGGGCGAGTTTCACAGATACGCAGTATTTT. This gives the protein CSAARRGASFTDTQYF.

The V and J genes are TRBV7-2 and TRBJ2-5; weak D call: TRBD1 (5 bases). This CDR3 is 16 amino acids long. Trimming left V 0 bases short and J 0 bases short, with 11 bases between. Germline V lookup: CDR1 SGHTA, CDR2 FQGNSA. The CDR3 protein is CASSLAPTANQETQYF. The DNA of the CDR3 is TGTGCCAGCAGCTTAGCGCCGACAGCAAACCAAGAGACCCAGTACTTC.

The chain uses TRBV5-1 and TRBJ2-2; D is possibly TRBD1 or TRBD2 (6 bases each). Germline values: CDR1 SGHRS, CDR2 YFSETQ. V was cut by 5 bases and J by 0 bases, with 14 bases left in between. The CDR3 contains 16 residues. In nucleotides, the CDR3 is TGCGCCAGCAGTGGGGGCGGGAACGCGAACACCGGGGAGCTGTTTTTT. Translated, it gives CASSGGGNANTGELFF.

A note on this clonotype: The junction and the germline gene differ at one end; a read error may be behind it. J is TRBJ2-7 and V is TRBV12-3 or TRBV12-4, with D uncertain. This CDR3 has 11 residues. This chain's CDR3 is CAGSLTGEQYF. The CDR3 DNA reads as TGTGCCGGCAGTTTAACCGGCGAGCAGTACTTC.

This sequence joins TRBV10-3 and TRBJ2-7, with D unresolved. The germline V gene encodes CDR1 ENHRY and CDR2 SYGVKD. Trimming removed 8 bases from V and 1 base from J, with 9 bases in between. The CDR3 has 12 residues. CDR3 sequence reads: CAIAVGSYEQYF. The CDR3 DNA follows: TGTGCCATCGCCGTGGGATCCTACGAGCAGTACTTC.

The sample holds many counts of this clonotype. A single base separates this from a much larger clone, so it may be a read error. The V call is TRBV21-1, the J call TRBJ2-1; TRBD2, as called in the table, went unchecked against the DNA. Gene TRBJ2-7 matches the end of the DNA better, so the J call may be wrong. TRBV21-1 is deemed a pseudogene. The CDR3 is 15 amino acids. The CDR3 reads CASSIEGGTYNEQYF. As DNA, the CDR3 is TGTGCCAGCAGCATCGAAGGAGGAACCTACAATGAGCAGTACTTC.